A selection of T cell receptor beta chains follows, all from one sample in a study of T cell changes during pregnancy in multiple sclerosis. The method was immunoSEQ multiplex PCR; TCRdb's version includes in-frame clones alone and lacks a portion of them. The sample includes about 43,000 clones, approximately 91% of them seen just once. The sequencing input was PBMCs (not recorded whether the cells were cultured). Receptors were obtained from a female donor with multiple sclerosis, enrolled in a pregnancy study. Both conserved end residues are part of each CDR3. Each record gives: V gene, clone size, D gene, CDR3 length, J gene, CDR3 DNA, CDR3 protein. A D gene is named only where the DNA matches it firmly. Where a row states a size, it is once, few, many or the class of an expanded clone; other rows omit it.

TRBV10-2	NA	TRBD2	18	TRBJ2-2	TGCGCCAGCAGTTTAACTAGCGGGCCATTCGCGAACACCGGGGAGCTGTTTTTT	CASSLTSGPFANTGELFF
TRBV27	NA	NA	16	TRBJ2-1	TGTGCCAGCAGTTTACGACTATCGAGCTCCTACAATGAGCAGTTCTTC	CASSLRLSSSYNEQFF
TRBV2	NA	TRBD1	14	TRBJ2-5	TGTGCCAGCAGCCACGGACAGGGCCAAGAGACCCAGTACTTC	CASSHGQGQETQYF
TRBV5-1	NA	TRBD2	16	TRBJ2-5	TGCGCCAGCAGCTTAAGACTAGCGGGAGCTGTAGAGACCCAGTACTTC	CASSLRLAGAVETQYF
TRBV19	NA	NA	15	TRBJ1-4	TGTGCCAGTAACCCGGCGGGAGCAACTAATGAAAAACTGTTTTTT	CASNPAGATNEKLFF
TRBV7-9	NA	NA	17	TRBJ2-5	TGTGCCAGCAGCTTAGTCTCAAGAACTAGTCTACAAGAGACCCAGTACTTC	CASSLVSRTSLQETQYF
TRBV30	NA	NA	12	TRBJ2-7	NA	CAWGTGSAVEYF
TRBV18	NA	NA	16	TRBJ1-1	TGTGCCAGCTCAACGTCAAGGTGGGACATGAACACTGAAGCTTTCTTT	CASSTSRWDMNTEAFF
TRBV18	NA	NA	17	TRBJ2-1	TGTGCCAGCTCACTTAGGGCTTCCGCGAGCTCCTACAATGAGCAGTTCTTC	CASSLRASASSYNEQFF
TRBV5-5	NA	TRBD1	15	TRBJ1-2	TGTGCCAGCAGCTTGCCGACAGGGTTTAACTATGGCTACACCTTC	CASSLPTGFNYGYTF
TRBV5-4	once	NA	16	TRBJ2-5	TGTGCCAGCAGCGCGGGCTTTGCTATCGGCCGGGAGACCCAGTACTTC	CASSAGFAIGRETQYF
TRBV5-4	NA	NA	15	TRBJ2-4	TGTGCCAGCAGCCAAGCTTTAGGGGAACAGGGCATTCAGTACTTC	CASSQALGEQGIQYF
TRBV7-3	NA	NA	14	TRBJ2-3	TGTGCCAGCGCCCCCGACATGGGCGCAGATACGCAGTATTTT	CASAPDMGADTQYF
TRBV7-9	NA	NA	15	TRBJ2-5	TGTGCCAGCAGCCTTGGGACCGCCCTAAGAGAGACCCAGTACTTC	CASSLGTALRETQYF
TRBV4-1	NA	NA	16	TRBJ2-7	TGCGCCAGCAGCCCCCATGGGAGTTTAGCGACCAACGAGCAGTACTTC	CASSPHGSLATNEQYF
TRBV9	NA	TRBD1	19	TRBJ1-1	TGTGCCAGCAGCGTAGGTAAGGCGGAGGGGGCCCTCAGGGACACTGAAGCTTTCTTT	CASSVGKAEGALRDTEAFF
TRBV6-1	NA	NA	15	TRBJ1-1	TGTGCCAGCAGTGAAGCGCCGGGGGCGGACACTGAAGCTTTCTTT	CASSEAPGADTEAFF
TRBV5-6	NA	TRBD1	15	TRBJ2-3	TGTGCCAGCAGCTTTGCGACAGGGGGAGCAGATACGCAGTATTTT	CASSFATGGADTQYF
TRBV19	NA	TRBD1	14	TRBJ1-2	TGTGCCAGTAGTGACCCCGGGACAGGGGGAGGCTACACCTTC	CASSDPGTGGGYTF
TRBV5-1	NA	TRBD2	19	TRBJ2-2	TGCGCCAGCAGCTGGGGACTAGCGGGAGGGAATGCGGCCACCGGGGAGCTGTTTTTT	CASSWGLAGGNAATGELFF
TRBV6-5	NA	TRBD1	15	TRBJ1-4	TGTGCCAGCAGCTCGGGACAGGGGGCGTTTGAAAAACTGTTTTTT	CASSSGQGAFEKLFF
TRBV28	NA	TRBD2	14	TRBJ2-7	TGTGCCAGCAGCACTAGCGGGAGGACCTACGAGCAGTACTTC	CASSTSGRTYEQYF
TRBV5-4	NA	NA	13	TRBJ2-7	TGTGCCAGCAGCTTGCGCCCGGACTACGAGCAGTACTTC	CASSLRPDYEQYF
TRBV28	NA	NA	15	TRBJ1-5	TGTGCCAGCAGTTTACAGGGGAAGAGCAATCAGCCCCAGCATTTT	CASSLQGKSNQPQHF
TRBV14	NA	NA	15	TRBJ2-3	TGTGCCAGCAGCGCCGACAGGTGGGGCACAGATACGCAGTATTTT	CASSADRWGTDTQYF
TRBV5-4	NA	TRBD2	15	TRBJ2-7	TGTGCCAGCAGCTCTCTAGCGGGAGGCACCTACGAGCAGTACTTC	CASSSLAGGTYEQYF
TRBV30	NA	NA	13	TRBJ2-7	TGTGCCTGGACGAGGAGAGTCTCCTACGAGCAGTACTTC	CAWTRRVSYEQYF
TRBV10-3	NA	TRBD1	17	TRBJ2-3	TGTGCCATCGGTGGGAACCACCGGGACAGGGGATCAGATACGCAGTATTTT	CAIGGNHRDRGSDTQYF
TRBV6-4	NA	TRBD2	15	TRBJ2-1	TGTGCCAGCAGCGCCGGGACTAGCGGGTACAATGAGCAGTTCTTC	CASSAGTSGYNEQFF
TRBV5-3	NA	TRBD2	10	TRBJ2-1	TGTGCCAGAACCGCGGGAGTTGAGTTCTTC	CARTAGVEFF
TRBV6-5	NA	NA	11	TRBJ1-2	TGTGCCAGCGGCTGGAGCTATGGCTACACCTTC	CASGWSYGYTF
TRBV7-9	NA	NA	16	TRBJ1-1	TGTGCCAGCAGCTTAATGAGCGGGCCTATGAACACTGAAGCTTTCTTT	CASSLMSGPMNTEAFF
TRBV10-3	NA	TRBD2	16	TRBJ2-2	TGTGCCATCAGTGCGTTCGGGAGGGCCCTCGAAGGGGAGCTGTTTTTT	CAISAFGRALEGELFF
TRBV30	NA	TRBD2	13	TRBJ2-5	TGTGCCTGGAGGCCGGGACTAGAACAGACCCAGTACTTC	CAWRPGLEQTQYF
TRBV4-2	NA	TRBD1	15	TRBJ1-1	TGTGCCAGCAGCCAAGGTTGGACAGGGGGCACTGAAGCTTTCTTT	CASSQGWTGGTEAFF
TRBV7-9	NA	NA	12	TRBJ1-5	TGTGCCAGCAGCTTAGGAGGCCAGCCCCAGCATTTT	CASSLGGQPQHF
TRBV19	NA	TRBD1	14	TRBJ1-5	TGTGCCAGCCGTGGGGACAGGGGAAGTTTGCCCCAGCATTTT	CASRGDRGSLPQHF
TRBV19	NA	NA	12	TRBJ2-7	TGTGCCACCGGGACACCAGGCTACGAGCAGTACTTC	CATGTPGYEQYF
TRBV30	NA	TRBD1	14	TRBJ1-4	TGTGCCTGGGCCCGACAGGGGGTAAATGAAAAACTGTTTTTT	CAWARQGVNEKLFF
TRBV5-1	NA	NA	14	TRBJ2-7	TGCGCCAGCAGCTTGGGCGGAGAGCACTACGAGCAGTACTTC	CASSLGGEHYEQYF
TRBV4-3	NA	NA	16	TRBJ2-1	TGCGCCAGCAGCCAAGAAGGAATCCCGGTCTCCAATGAGCAGTTCTTC	CASSQEGIPVSNEQFF
TRBV9	NA	TRBD2	15	TRBJ2-1	TGTGCCAGCAGCGTAGTAGCGGGAGCGCACAATGAGCAGTTCTTC	CASSVVAGAHNEQFF
TRBV4-2	NA	TRBD2	16	TRBJ2-1	TGTGCCAGCAGCCAAGAACTAGCGTCTCGGGGAAATGAGCAGTTCTTC	CASSQELASRGNEQFF
TRBV2	NA	TRBD2	15	TRBJ2-7	TGTGCCAGCAGCCAGGGACTAGCGGGAGCCTACGAGCAGTACTTC	CASSQGLAGAYEQYF
TRBV19	NA	NA	11	TRBJ1-4	TGTGCCAGTAGGTGGGATGAAAAACTGTTTTTT	CASRWDEKLFF
TRBV19	NA	NA	13	TRBJ1-3	TGTGCCAGTAGTAGGGGGTTCGGAAACACCATATATTTT	CASSRGFGNTIYF
TRBV29-1	NA	NA	14	TRBJ2-3	TGCAGCGTTGGTGGGGGCAAAGCCACAGATACGCAGTATTTT	CSVGGGKATDTQYF
TRBV6-5	NA	TRBD2	15	TRBJ2-1	TGTGCCAGCAGTCGGCTAGCGGGTCGCTCCAATGAGCAGTTCTTC	CASSRLAGRSNEQFF
TRBV29-1	NA	TRBD2	13	TRBJ2-2	TGCAGCGTTGCGGGAGGAGCCGGCGGGGAGCTGTTTTTT	CSVAGGAGGELFF
TRBV27	NA	NA	15	TRBJ2-1	TGTGCCAGCGGTAGTGGTAGCGGATCCTACAATGAGCAGTTCTTC	CASGSGSGSYNEQFF
TRBV5-4	NA	NA	13	TRBJ1-2	TGTGCCAGCAGCTTAAGGGGACCCTATGGCTACACCTTC	CASSLRGPYGYTF
TRBV19	NA	NA	13	TRBJ2-5	TGTGCCAGTAGTATAGGAGCGCACGAGACCCAGTACTTC	CASSIGAHETQYF
TRBV29-1	few	NA	12	TRBJ2-1	TGCAGCGTTGTTTTTCCCTACAATGAGCAGTTCTTC	CSVVFPYNEQFF